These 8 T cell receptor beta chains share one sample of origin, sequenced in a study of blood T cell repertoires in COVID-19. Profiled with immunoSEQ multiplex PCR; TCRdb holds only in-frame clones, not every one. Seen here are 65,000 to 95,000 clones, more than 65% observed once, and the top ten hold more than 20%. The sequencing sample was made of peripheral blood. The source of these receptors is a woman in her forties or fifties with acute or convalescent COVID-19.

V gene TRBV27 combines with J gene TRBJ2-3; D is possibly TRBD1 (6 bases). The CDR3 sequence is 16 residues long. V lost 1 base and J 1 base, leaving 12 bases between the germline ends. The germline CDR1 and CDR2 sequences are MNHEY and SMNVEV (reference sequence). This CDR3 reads CASSLYQGSGTDTQYF. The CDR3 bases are TGTGCCAGCAGTTTATATCAGGGGAGTGGCACAGATACGCAGTATTTT.

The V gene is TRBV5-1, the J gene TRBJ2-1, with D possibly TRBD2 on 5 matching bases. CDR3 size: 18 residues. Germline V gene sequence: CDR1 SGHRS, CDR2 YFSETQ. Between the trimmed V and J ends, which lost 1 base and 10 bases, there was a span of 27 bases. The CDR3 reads CASSLWWLALNNPNEQFF. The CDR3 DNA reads TGCGCCAGCAGCTTGTGGTGGCTAGCCTTGAATAATCCCAACGAGCAGTTCTTC.

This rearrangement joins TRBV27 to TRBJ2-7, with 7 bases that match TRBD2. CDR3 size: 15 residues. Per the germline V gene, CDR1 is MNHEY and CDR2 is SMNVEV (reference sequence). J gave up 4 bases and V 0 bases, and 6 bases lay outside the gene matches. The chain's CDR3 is CASSLSTGGGYEQYF. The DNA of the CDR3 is TGTGCCAGCAGTTTATCGACGGGAGGAGGGTACGAGCAGTACTTC.

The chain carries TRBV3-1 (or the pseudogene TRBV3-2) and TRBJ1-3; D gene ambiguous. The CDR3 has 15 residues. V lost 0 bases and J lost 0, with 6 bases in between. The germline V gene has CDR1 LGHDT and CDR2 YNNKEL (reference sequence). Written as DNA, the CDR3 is TGTGCCAGCAGCCAAGATCACAGCTCTGGAAACACCATATATTTT. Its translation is CASSQDHSSGNTIYF.

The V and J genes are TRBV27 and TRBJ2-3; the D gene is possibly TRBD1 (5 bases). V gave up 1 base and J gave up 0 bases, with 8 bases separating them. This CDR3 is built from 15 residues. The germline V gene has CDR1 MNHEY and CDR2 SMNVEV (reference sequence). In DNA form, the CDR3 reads TGTGCCAGCAGTTTATGGGGCGAGAGCACAGATACGCAGTATTTT. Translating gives CASSLWGESTDTQYF.

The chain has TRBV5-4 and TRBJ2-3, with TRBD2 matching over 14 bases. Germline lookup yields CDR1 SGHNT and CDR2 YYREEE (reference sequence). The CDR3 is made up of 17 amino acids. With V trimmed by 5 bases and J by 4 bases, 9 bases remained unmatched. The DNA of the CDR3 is TGTGCCAGCAGTCTACCGGGACTAGCGGGAGTGGCAGATACGCAGTATTTT. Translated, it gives CASSLPGLAGVADTQYF.

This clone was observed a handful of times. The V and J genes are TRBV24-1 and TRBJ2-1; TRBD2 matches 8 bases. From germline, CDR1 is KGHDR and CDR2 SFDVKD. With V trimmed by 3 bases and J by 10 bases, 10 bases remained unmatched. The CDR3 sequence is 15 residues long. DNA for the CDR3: TGTGCCACCAGTGATACCAGGACTAGCTTGCAGGAGCAGTTCTTC. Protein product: CATSDTRTSLQEQFF.

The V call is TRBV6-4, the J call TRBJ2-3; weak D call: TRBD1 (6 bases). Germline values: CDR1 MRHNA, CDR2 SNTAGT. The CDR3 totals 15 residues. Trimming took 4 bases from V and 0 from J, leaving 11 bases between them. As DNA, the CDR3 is TGTGCCAGCAGTGCCGGACAGCTCAGCACAGATACGCAGTATTTT. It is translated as CASSAGQLSTDTQYF.